The next 19 T cell receptor beta chains were all read from a single sample in a study of T-cell memory formation after mild COVID-19. MiXCR, run by TCRdb on the 5' RACE reads, gives a single entry per CDR3 protein. The profile shows under 200,000 distinct CDR3 sequences, roughly 28% of them singletons. Sequencing was performed on PBMCs or a T cell subset sorted from them (not recorded which). Source of these receptors: an adult woman who had mild COVID-19 (a few samples of this study predate the infection). Cell type and time point are not known.

The rearrangement uses TRBV9 and TRBJ2-7, with unresolved D. This CDR3 spans 15 amino acids. Per the germline V gene, CDR1 is SGDLS and CDR2 is YYNGEE. V lost 2 bases and J 0 bases, leaving 12 bases between the germline ends. The DNA of the CDR3 is TGTGCCAGCAGCGTCTCTAGGACCTTCTCCTACGAGCAGTACTTC. This translates into CASSVSRTFSYEQYF.

The chain recombines TRBV7-9 with TRBJ2-1, with 8 bases fitting TRBD2. Losses at the gene ends were 4 bases for V and 4 bases for J; bases not matched to a gene: 3. The germline V gene has CDR1 SEHNR and CDR2 FQNEAQ (reference sequence). This CDR3 is 14 amino acids long. CDR3 protein: CASSSTSGYNEQFF. For the CDR3, the DNA is TGTGCCAGCAGCTCAACTAGCGGATACAATGAGCAGTTCTTC.

This clonotype occurred a few times. This chain joins TRBV2 and TRBJ1-1; D perhaps matches TRBD1 (5 bases). The CDR3 length is 15 residues. The V end was cut by 3 bases, the J end by 11 bases, with 22 bases between. The germline CDR1 and CDR2 sequences are SNHLY and FYNNEI. The CDR3: CASSEGRAPSSDAFF. The DNA for the CDR3 is TGTGCCAGCAGTGAGGGCAGGGCCCCAAGTAGTGACGCTTTCTTT. The full variable domain, completed using reference TRBV2 and TRBJ1-1, is EPEVTQTPSHQVTQMGQEVILRCVPISNHLYFYWYRQILGQKVEFLVSFYNNEISEKSEIFDDQFSVERPDGSNFTLKIRSTKLEDSAMYFCASSEGRAPSSDAFFGQGTRLTVV.

In its sample, this clonotype was seen a few times. The chain uses TRBV27 and TRBJ2-3; 7 bases agree with TRBD1. The V and J ends lost 4 bases and 2 bases, in that order; junction bases with no gene match: 6. The CDR3 extends over 15 amino acids. CDR1 and CDR2 (germline): MNHEY, SMNVEV (reference sequence). The CDR3, as DNA: TGTGCCAGCAGTTCAACAGGGGATATCACAGATACGCAGTATTTT. Translated, it gives CASSSTGDITDTQYF.

This clonotype was seen ten or more times. This chain connects TRBV5-6 to TRBJ2-1, with 7 bases identical to TRBD1. The CDR3 spans 15 residues. J lost 3 bases, V lost 2 bases, and 5 bases had no gene match. Germline loops: CDR1 SGHDT, CDR2 YYEEEE. The CDR3 here is CASSFTGTDYNEQFF. CDR3 DNA: TGTGCCAGCAGCTTTACCGGGACAGACTACAATGAGCAGTTCTTC.

This chain uses TRBV4-2 with TRBJ2-7, with D perhaps TRBD2 (5 bases). The V end was cut by 0 bases, the J end by 0 bases, with 9 bases between. Germline V lookup: CDR1 LGHNA, CDR2 YNFKEQ. CDR3 length equals 15 residues. As DNA, the CDR3 is TGTGCCAGCAGCCAAGACCAGCGGTCCTCCTACGAGCAGTACTTC. Its protein product is CASSQDQRSSYEQYF.

The chain employs TRBV3-1 and TRBJ1-5, with a tentative D call TRBD1 (5 bases). The CDR3 contains 12 residues. The V end was cut by 3 bases, the J end by 7 bases, with 7 bases between. The germline CDR1 and CDR2 sequences are LGHDT and YNNKEL (reference sequence). CDR3 bases: TGTGCCAGCAGCCAGGGGCCGCAGCCCCAGCATTTT. Protein sequence: CASSQGPQPQHF. Looking up the rest from reference TRBV3-1 and TRBJ1-5 gives the full variable domain: DTAVSQTPKYLVTQMGNDKSIKCEQNLGHDTMYWYKQDSKKFLKIMFSYNNKELIINETVPNRFSPKSPDKAHLNLHINSLELGDSAVYFCASSQGPQPQHFGDGTRLSIL.

This clonotype was recorded at least ten times. The V gene is TRBV18, the J gene TRBJ1-1; the match to TRBD1 covers 8 bases. Germline-derived CDR1 and CDR2 are KGHSH and LQKENI. The junction had 2 bases not matched to a gene; V was cut back by 4 bases and J by 1 base. This CDR3 has 14 amino acids. DNA for the CDR3: TGTGCCAGCTCACTTCAGGGGGCGAACACTGAAGCTTTCTTT. Translated: CASSLQGANTEAFF.

This clonotype appeared a few times. The chain uses TRBV29-1 and TRBJ2-1; 7 bases are a match to TRBD2. The CDR3 is made up of 14 amino acids. CDR1 is SQVTM, CDR2 ANQGSEA, per germline. Trimming took 3 bases from V and 3 from J; bases not matched to a gene: 5. CDR3 nucleotide sequence: TGCAGCGTTGAGCGGGAGACGGTCTACAATGAGCAGTTCTTC. Residues: CSVERETVYNEQFF.

V usage is TRBV6-2 or TRBV6-3 and J usage is TRBJ1-2; 9 nucleotides match TRBD1. Germline trimming cut 4 bases from V and 3 bases from J; bases unmatched to any gene: 3. Germline CDR1 is MNHEY and CDR2 is SVGEGT. CDR3 length: 14 residues. The CDR3 here is CASSLQGAYYGYTF. DNA of the CDR3: TGTGCCAGCAGTTTACAGGGGGCTTACTATGGCTACACCTTC.

This clonotype was seen a single time. This sequence joins TRBV20-1 and TRBJ2-1, with 10 bases fitting TRBD2. Looked up from germline, CDR1 is DFQATT and CDR2 is SNEGSKA (reference sequence). The ends lost 3 bases at V and 2 bases at J; junction bases unmatched: 4. The CDR3 consists of 15 residues. The CDR3 sequence is CSARTSGGAYNEQFF. The CDR3 DNA follows: TGCAGTGCTAGGACAAGCGGGGGGGCCTACAATGAGCAGTTCTTC.

This clonotype was seen a few times. The chain recombines TRBV7-2 with TRBJ2-3; weak D call: TRBD2 (5 bases). Germline CDR1 is SGHTA and CDR2 is FQGNSA. The CDR3 contains 13 residues. Trimming stripped 5 bases from V and 9 bases from J, with 15 bases between. CDR3 sequence reads: CASSTFSEETQYF. The CDR3 nucleotides are TGTGCCAGCAGCACCTTTAGCGAAGAGACGCAGTATTTT. Full variable domain (missing parts from reference TRBV7-2 and TRBJ2-3): GAGVSQSPSNKVTEKGKDVELRCDPISGHTALYWYRQSLGQGLEFLIYFQGNSAPDKSGLPSDRFSAERTGGSVSTLTIQRTQQEDSAVYLCASSTFSEETQYFGPGTRLTVL.

This clonotype appeared a few times. This rearrangement joins TRBV18 to TRBJ1-1; D unresolved. Between the trimmed V and J ends, which lost 2 bases and 4 bases, there was a span of 20 bases. Germline-derived CDR1 and CDR2 are KGHSH and LQKENI. CDR3 size: 17 residues. The CDR3 protein is CASSPDRLTGVGTEAFF. The CDR3 DNA reads as TGTGCCAGCTCACCAGATCGGCTCACCGGAGTGGGCACTGAAGCTTTCTTT.

This clonotype was picked up a small number of times. This rearrangement joins TRBV4-1 to TRBJ2-5, with D perhaps matching TRBD1 (6 bases). The germline gives CDR1 MGHRA, CDR2 YSYEKL. V was cut by 0 bases and J by 1 base, with 6 bases left in between. The CDR3 contains 14 residues. CDR3 DNA sequence: TGCGCCAGCAGCCAAGAACAGGGCCAAGAGACCCAGTACTTC. Residues: CASSQEQGQETQYF.

This clonotype has ten or more counts. The rearrangement links TRBV29-1 to TRBJ2-6, with D unresolved. CDR3 length: 15 residues. V lost 4 bases and J 0 bases, leaving 10 bases between the germline ends. The germline CDR1 and CDR2 sequences are SQVTM and ANQGSEA. The DNA for the CDR3 is TGCAGCGTTGTGGGGATCGTCTCTGGGGCCAACGTCCTGACTTTC. This encodes CSVVGIVSGANVLTF.

This chain uses TRBV5-5 with TRBJ2-1; 10 nucleotides line up with TRBD2. The CDR3 has 15 residues. With V trimmed by 0 bases and J by 9 bases, 6 bases remained unmatched. Germline CDR1 SGHKS, CDR2 YYEKEE (reference sequence). CDR3 residues: CASSLAPSGSIEQFF. The CDR3 coding sequence is TGTGCCAGCAGCTTGGCCCCTAGCGGGAGTATTGAGCAGTTCTTC. The full variable domain, its missing parts supplied by reference TRBV5-5 and TRBJ2-1, is DAGVTQSPTHLIKTRGQQVTLRCSPISGHKSVSWYQQVLGQGPQFIFQYYEKEERGRGNFPDRFSARQFPNYSSELNVNALLLGDSALYLCASSLAPSGSIEQFFGPGTRLTVL.

This chain joins TRBV5-6 and TRBJ2-7, with D unresolved. CDR3 size: 13 residues. The V end was cut by 5 bases, the J end by 0 bases, with 9 bases between. Germline values: CDR1 SGHDT, CDR2 YYEEEE. CDR3 sequence: CASSSVDSYEQYF. The DNA of the CDR3 is TGTGCCAGCAGTTCGGTCGACTCCTACGAGCAGTACTTC.

The sample holds a few counts of this clonotype. Mismatch with germline at one junction end may stem from a read error. The chain uses TRBV7-3 and TRBJ2-1; D unresolved. Germline CDR1 is SGHTA and CDR2 is FQGTGA. The CDR3 spans 12 residues. The CDR3 is CASSLTRNEQFF. CDR3 DNA sequence: TGTGCCAGCAGCCTAACGCGGAATGAGCAGTTCTTC.

V is TRBV5-5 and J is TRBJ2-2; D perhaps matches TRBD2 (6 bases). The V and J ends lost 1 base and 5 bases respectively, with 18 bases between them. The CDR3 runs to 17 residues. Germline V gene sequence: CDR1 SGHKS, CDR2 YYEKEE (reference sequence). In DNA form, the CDR3 reads TGTGCCAGCAGCTTGCTGGGCCGGCAGGGAGGAACCGGGGAGCTGTTTTTT. It is translated as CASSLLGRQGGTGELFF.